This T cell receptor (beta chain) was retrieved from a study of shared clonotypes between healthy human individuals. In the case of this clone: Antigen: not known.

Produced via immunoSEQ multiplex PCR; TCRdb's table is partial and in-frame only. Among roughly 650,000 clones, approximately 96% were seen once, and the ten largest hold roughly 0.1%. Study-level findings and limits: Memory subsets had estimated richness that was generally smaller than that of naive subsets. Sequencing depth was a factor that was expected to affect clonotype sharing among donors. What rarefaction showed was incomplete sorted-subset sequencing despite large depth.

CD45RO-negative, CCR7-selected cells formed the naive CD8 fraction, which excluded terminally differentiated effector memory CD45RA+ cells. The sample comprised naive CD8+ T cells sorted from blood. This TCR derives from a young woman in good health.

The CDR3 region is CASSVLAGVRGEQFF. Written as DNA, the CDR3 is TGTGCCAGCAGCGTACTAGCGGGAGTCAGGGGTGAGCAGTTCTTC. The chain uses TRBV5-4 and TRBJ2-1; 11 bases fit TRBD2. CDR1 and CDR2 (germline): SGHNT, YYREEE (reference sequence). The CDR3 spans 15 residues. The V and J ends lost 4 bases and 9 bases, in that order; junction bases with no gene match: 9.